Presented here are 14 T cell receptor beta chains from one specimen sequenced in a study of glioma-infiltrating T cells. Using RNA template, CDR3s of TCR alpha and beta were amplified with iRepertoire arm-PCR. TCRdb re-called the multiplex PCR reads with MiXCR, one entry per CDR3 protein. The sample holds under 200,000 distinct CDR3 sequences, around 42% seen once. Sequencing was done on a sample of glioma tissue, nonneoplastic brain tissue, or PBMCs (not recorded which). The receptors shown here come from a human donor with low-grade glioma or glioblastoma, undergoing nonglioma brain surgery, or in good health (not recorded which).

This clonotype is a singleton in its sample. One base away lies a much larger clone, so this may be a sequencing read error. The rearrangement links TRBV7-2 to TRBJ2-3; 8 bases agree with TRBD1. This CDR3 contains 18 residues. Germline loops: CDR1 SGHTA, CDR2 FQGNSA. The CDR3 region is CASSFNLRQGKGTDAQYF. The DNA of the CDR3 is TGTGCCAGCAGCTTCAACCTTCGACAGGGGAAGGGCACAGATGCGCAGTATTTT.

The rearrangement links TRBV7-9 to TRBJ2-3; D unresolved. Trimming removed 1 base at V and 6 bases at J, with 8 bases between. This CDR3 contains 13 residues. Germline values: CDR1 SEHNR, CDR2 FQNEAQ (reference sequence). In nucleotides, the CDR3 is TGTGCCAGCAGCTTAGGGGCATCGGATACGCAGTATTTT. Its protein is CASSLGASDTQYF.

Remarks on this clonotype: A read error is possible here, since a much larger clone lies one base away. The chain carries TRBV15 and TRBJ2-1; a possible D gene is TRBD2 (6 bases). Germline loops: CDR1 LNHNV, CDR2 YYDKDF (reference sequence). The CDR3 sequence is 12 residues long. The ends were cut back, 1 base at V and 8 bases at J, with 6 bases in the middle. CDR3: CATSRGRDEQFF. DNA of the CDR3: TGTGCCACCAGCAGAGGGAGGGATGAGCAGTTCTTC.

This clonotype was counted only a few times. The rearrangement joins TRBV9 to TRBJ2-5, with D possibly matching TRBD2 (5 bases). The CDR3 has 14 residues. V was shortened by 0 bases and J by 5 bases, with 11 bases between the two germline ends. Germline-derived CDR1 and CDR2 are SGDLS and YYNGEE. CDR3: CASSVDSARETQYF. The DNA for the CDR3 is TGTGCCAGCAGCGTAGATAGCGCGAGGGAGACCCAGTACTTC.

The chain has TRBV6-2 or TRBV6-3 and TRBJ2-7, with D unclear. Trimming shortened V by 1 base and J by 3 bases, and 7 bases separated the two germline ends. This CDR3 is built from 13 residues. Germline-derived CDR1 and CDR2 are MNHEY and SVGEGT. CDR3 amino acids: CASSYYEIYEQYF. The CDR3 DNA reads TGTGCCAGCAGTTACTATGAGATCTACGAGCAGTACTTC.

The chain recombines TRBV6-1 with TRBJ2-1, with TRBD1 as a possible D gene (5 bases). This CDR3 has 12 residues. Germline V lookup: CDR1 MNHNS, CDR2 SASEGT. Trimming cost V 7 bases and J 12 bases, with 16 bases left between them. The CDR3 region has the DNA TGTGCCAGCACACTTGTTGGACATCTGCAGTTCTTC. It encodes CASTLVGHLQFF.

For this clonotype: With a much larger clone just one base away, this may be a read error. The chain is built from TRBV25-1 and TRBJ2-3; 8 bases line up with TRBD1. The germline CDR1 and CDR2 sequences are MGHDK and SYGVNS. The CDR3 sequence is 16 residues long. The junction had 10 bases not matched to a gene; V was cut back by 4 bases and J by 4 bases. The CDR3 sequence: CASSGDRGWGADTQYF. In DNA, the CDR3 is TGTGCCAGCAGTGGAGACAGGGGCTGGGGAGCAGATACGCAGTATTTT.

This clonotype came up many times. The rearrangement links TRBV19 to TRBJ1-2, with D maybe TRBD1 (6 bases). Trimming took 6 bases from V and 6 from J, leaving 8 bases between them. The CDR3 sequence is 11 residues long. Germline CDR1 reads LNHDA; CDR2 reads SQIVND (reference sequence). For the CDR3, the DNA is TGTGCCAGTAGCCCAGGGGATGGCTACACCTTC. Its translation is CASSPGDGYTF.

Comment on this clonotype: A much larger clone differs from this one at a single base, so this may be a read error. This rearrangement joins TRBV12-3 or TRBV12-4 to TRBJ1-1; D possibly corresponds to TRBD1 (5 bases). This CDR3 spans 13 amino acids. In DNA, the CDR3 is TGTGCCAGCAGTTTCTCAGGGAACAATGAAGCTTTCTTT. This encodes CASSFSGNNEAFF.

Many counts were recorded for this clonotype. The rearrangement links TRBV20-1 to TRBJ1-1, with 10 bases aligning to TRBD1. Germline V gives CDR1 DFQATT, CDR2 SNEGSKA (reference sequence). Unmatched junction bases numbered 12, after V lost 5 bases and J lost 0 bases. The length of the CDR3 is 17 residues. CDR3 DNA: TGCAGTGCTGGGGAGGGACAGGGGATACCTTTGAACACTGAAGCTTTCTTT. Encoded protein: CSAGEGQGIPLNTEAFF.

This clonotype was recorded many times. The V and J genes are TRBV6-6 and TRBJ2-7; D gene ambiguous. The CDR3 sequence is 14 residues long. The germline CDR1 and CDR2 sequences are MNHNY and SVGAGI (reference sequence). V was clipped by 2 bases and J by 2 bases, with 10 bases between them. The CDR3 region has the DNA TGTGCCAGCAGTTACAAGGACCCAACCTACGAGCAGTACTTC. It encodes CASSYKDPTYEQYF.

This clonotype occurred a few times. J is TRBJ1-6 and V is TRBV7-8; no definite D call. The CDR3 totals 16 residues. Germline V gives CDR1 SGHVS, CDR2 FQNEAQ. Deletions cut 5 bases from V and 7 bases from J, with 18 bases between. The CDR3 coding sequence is TGTGCCAGCAGCGGACTAATACCCGGAGGCAATTCACCCCTCCACTTT. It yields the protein CASSGLIPGGNSPLHF.

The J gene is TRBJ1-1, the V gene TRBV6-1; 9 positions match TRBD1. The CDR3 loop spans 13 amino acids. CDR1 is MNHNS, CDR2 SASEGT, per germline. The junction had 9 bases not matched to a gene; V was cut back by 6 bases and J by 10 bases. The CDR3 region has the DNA TGTGCCAGCAGCGGACAGGGGCGGACTAGAGCTTTCTTT. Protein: CASSGQGRTRAFF.

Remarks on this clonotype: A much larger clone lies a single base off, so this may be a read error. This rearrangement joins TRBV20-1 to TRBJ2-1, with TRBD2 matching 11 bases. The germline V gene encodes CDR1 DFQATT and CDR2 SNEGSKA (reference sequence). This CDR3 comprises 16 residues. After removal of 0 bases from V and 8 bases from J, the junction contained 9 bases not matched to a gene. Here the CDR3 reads CSARDGSGRGRDEQFF. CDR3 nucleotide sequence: TGCAGTGCTAGAGATGGTAGCGGGAGGGGCAGGGATGAGCAGTTCTTC.